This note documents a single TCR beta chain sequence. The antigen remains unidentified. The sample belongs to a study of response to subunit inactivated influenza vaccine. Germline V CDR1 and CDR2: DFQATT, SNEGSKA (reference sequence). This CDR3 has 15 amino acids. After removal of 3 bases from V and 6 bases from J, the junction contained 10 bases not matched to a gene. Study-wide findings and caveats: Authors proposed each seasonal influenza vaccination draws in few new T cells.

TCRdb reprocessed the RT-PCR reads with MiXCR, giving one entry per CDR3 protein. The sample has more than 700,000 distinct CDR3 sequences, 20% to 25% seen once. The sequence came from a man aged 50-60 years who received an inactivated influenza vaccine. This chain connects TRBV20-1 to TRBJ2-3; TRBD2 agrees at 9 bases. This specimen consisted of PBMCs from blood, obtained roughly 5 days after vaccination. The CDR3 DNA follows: TGCAGTGCTAGGGGGCCCCGCGGGAGGGCCGATACGCAGTATTTT. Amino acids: CSARGPRGRADTQYF.